This T cell receptor (beta chain) was identified in a study of blood T cell repertoires in COVID-19. In the original analysis: Nucleated cell counts were estimated from reference gene primer amplification. Clones were sequenced by immunoSEQ multiplex PCR, and TCRdb holds only the in-frame ones, with some missing. Clone size and the V and J calls come from that table; the DNA yielded D and trimming. The table records 150,000 to 200,000 clones, around four fifths of them present only once. Trimming took 0 bases from V and 7 from J, leaving 22 bases between them. Germline lookup yields CDR1 SGHRS and CDR2 YFSETQ. This CDR3 is built from 18 residues.

The sequencing sample was made of PBMCs or T cells enriched from blood (not recorded which). The clonotype originates from a woman between 50 and 59 years old in a cohort exposed to, infected with or recovered from COVID-19 (not recorded which). The chain is built from TRBV5-1 and TRBJ2-2; no clear D gene. CDR3 protein: CASSLGPVLLYPDGELFF. DNA for the CDR3: TGCGCCAGCAGCTTGGGGCCCGTCCTGCTTTATCCTGACGGGGAGCTGTTTTTT. The full variable domain, completed using reference TRBV5-1 and TRBJ2-2, is KAGVTQTPRYLIKTRGQQVTLSCSPISGHRSVSWYQQTPGQGLQFLFEYFSETQRNKGNFPGRFSGRQFSNSRSEMNVSTLELGDSALYLCASSLGPVLLYPDGELFFGEGSRLTVL.